This is a list of T cell receptor beta chains from one sample in a study of shared clonotypes between healthy human individuals. TCRdb's table, derived via immunoSEQ multiplex PCR, lists solely in-frame clones and lacks some. The sample shows 2 million or so clones, 85% to 95% of them seen only once. The sequenced material came from naive CD4+ T cells sorted from blood. These receptor sequences come from a man aged 18-30 years in good health. CDR3s include the opening cysteine and the closing phenylalanine or tryptophan. Fields, in order: D gene, clone size, J gene, CDR3 length, V gene, CDR3 protein, CDR3 DNA. The D gene is left open where the match is weak. Not every row has a clone size; where given, it reads once, few, many or a size class.

D: TRBD1
size: once
J: TRBJ2-1
length: 14
V: TRBV7-9
CDR3: CASSPGQASNEQFF
DNA: TGTGCCAGCAGCCCGGGACAGGCCAGCAATGAGCAGTTCTTC

D: -
size: once
J: TRBJ2-3
length: 12
V: TRBV18
CDR3: CASSPNTDTQYF
DNA: TGTGCCAGCTCACCTAATACAGATACGCAGTATTTT

D: -
size: -
J: TRBJ2-3
length: 14
V: TRBV10-1
CDR3: CASSERDGPDTQYF
DNA: TGCGCCAGCAGTGAGAGGGATGGGCCAGATACGCAGTATTTT

D: -
size: -
J: TRBJ1-2
length: 13
V: TRBV5-1
CDR3: CASSLEGNYGYTF
DNA: TGCGCCAGCAGCTTGGAGGGCAACTATGGCTACACCTTC

D: TRBD1
size: -
J: TRBJ1-2
length: 13
V: TRBV6-5
CDR3: CASSYTGEYGYTF
DNA: TGTGCCAGCAGTTATACAGGGGAGTATGGCTACACCTTC

D: -
size: -
J: TRBJ2-3
length: 14
V: TRBV5-4
CDR3: CASSSTGTGDTQYF
DNA: TGTGCCAGCAGCTCGACAGGGACTGGAGATACGCAGTATTTT

D: -
size: -
J: TRBJ2-4
length: 14
V: TRBV7-2
CDR3: CASSPSRGGNIQYF
DNA: TGTGCCAGCAGCCCCTCCCGGGGCGGAAACATTCAGTACTTC

D: -
size: -
J: TRBJ2-2
length: 18
V: TRBV5-6
CDR3: CASSLFTRTANNPGELFF
DNA: TGTGCCAGCAGCTTGTTTACCCGGACAGCGAACAACCCCGGGGAGCTGTTTTTT

D: -
size: -
J: TRBJ1-2
length: 12
V: TRBV5-1
CDR3: CASSLEGGGYTF
DNA: TGCGCCAGCAGCTTGGAAGGAGGAGGCTACACCTTC

D: -
size: -
J: TRBJ1-2
length: 14
V: TRBV30
CDR3: CAWSAVWGPNGYTF
DNA: TGTGCCTGGAGTGCTGTTTGGGGACCGAATGGCTACACCTTC

D: TRBD2
size: -
J: TRBJ2-7
length: 14
V: TRBV5-1
CDR3: CASSESGSSYEQYF
DNA: TGCGCCAGCAGCGAAAGCGGGAGCTCCTACGAGCAGTACTTC

D: TRBD1
size: -
J: TRBJ1-3
length: 20
V: TRBV9
CDR3: CASSVDSRQGRSVAGNTIYF
DNA: TGTGCCAGCAGCGTAGATTCGAGACAGGGTAGGAGTGTAGCGGGAAACACCATATATTTT

D: TRBD1
size: -
J: TRBJ1-6
length: 15
V: TRBV11-2
CDR3: CASSPGTGLRSPLHF
DNA: TGTGCCAGCAGCCCAGGGACAGGGCTGAGATCACCCCTCCACTTT

D: TRBD2
size: few
J: TRBJ2-3
length: 14
V: TRBV12-5
CDR3: CASGLTSGTDAQYF
DNA: TGTGCTAGTGGCCTGACTAGCGGCACAGATGCGCAGTATTTT